This T cell receptor beta chain appears in the sequencing data of a study of post-analysis software for immune sequencing data. The TCR beta cDNA libraries contained unique molecular identifiers. Some 450,000 cDNA molecules were recovered from an input of 1 to 10 million T cells. Each CDR3 protein is one row after TCRdb ran MiXCR on the PCR reads. This table holds roughly 730,000 distinct CDR3 sequences, around 27% found once. V shed 5 bases and J shed 6 bases, with 13 bases lying between them. Germline values: CDR1 MNHEY, CDR2 SVGAGI. The CDR3 spans 13 residues. Regarding this clonotype: Its target is unknown.

Regarding the study as a whole: Roughly 5 TRBV segments were significantly more frequent in patients than in controls. TRBV5-6, TRBV5-1 and TRBV20-1 were among these segments.

The V and J genes are TRBV6-5 and TRBJ1-1, with D tentatively TRBD1 (5 bases). Specimen: blood. The sequence came from a girl between 5 and 17 years old with multiple sclerosis. This CDR3 is CASSASGSSEAFF. The CDR3 bases are TGTGCCAGCAGTGCCTCAGGGTCGTCTGAAGCTTTCTTT.